This is a list of T cell receptor beta chains from one sample in a study of cytotoxic CD8 clonotypes in ibrutinib-treated CLL. Some clones are missing from TCRdb's copy, which holds only in-frame ones; the method was immunoSEQ multiplex PCR. Of some 300,000 clones listed, about 80% were seen once; the top ten hold 6.5% to 8%. This material consisted of PBMCs, taken before ibrutinib treatment. Source of these receptors: a human donor with chronic lymphocytic leukemia. The CDR3 runs from the conserved cysteine through the conserved F or W. The D gene is left open where the match is weak. Part of the rows lack a size; the others show once, few, many or a class for expanded clones.

>TRBV5-5|-|TRBJ2-7|-
CASSFKGEFYEQYF
TGTGCCAGCAGCTTTAAGGGGGAATTCTACGAGCAGTACTTC
>TRBV7-8|-|TRBJ2-1|TRBD2
CASSLLAGDPYNEQFF
TGTGCCAGCAGCCTCTTAGCGGGAGATCCCTACAATGAGCAGTTCTTC
>TRBV7-7|few|TRBJ2-3|-
CASSLGAWTDTQYF
TGTGCCAGCAGCTTAGGGGCTTGGACAGATACGCAGTATTTT
>TRBV5-6|-|TRBJ1-2|TRBD1
CASSPGQGAFGYTF
TGTGCCAGCAGCCCGGGACAGGGGGCTTTTGGCTACACCTTC
>TRBV5-1|-|TRBJ1-2|TRBD1
CASSPGQRNGYTF
TGCGCCAGCAGCCCGGGACAGAGAAATGGCTACACCTTC
>TRBV10-2|-|TRBJ2-5|-
CASKVAGKETQYF
TGCGCCAGCAAAGTGGCGGGAAAAGAGACCCAGTACTTC
>TRBV30|-|TRBJ2-4|TRBD2
CAYGTSDIQYF
TGTGCCTATGGGACTAGCGACATTCAGTACTTC
>TRBV6-1|-|TRBJ2-7|-
CASRQDSSYEQYF
TGTGCCAGCAGACAAGACAGCTCCTACGAGCAGTACTTC
>TRBV7-2|-|TRBJ2-7|-
CASSLAGGAYEQYF
TGTGCCAGCAGCTTAGCTGGGGGCGCGTACGAGCAGTACTTC
>TRBV19|-|TRBJ2-7|TRBD1
CASTPGQGTYEQYF
TGTGCCAGTACTCCGGGACAGGGAACCTACGAGCAGTACTTC
>TRBV10-1|-|TRBJ1-4|-
CASSEQARQDEKLFF
TGCGCCAGCAGTGAGCAGGCAAGACAAGATGAAAAACTGTTTTTT
>TRBV29-1|-|TRBJ1-3|-
CSVAPGTSGNTIYF
TGCAGCGTCGCCCCGGGAACCTCTGGAAACACCATATATTTT
>TRBV10-3|-|TRBJ2-3|TRBD2
CAIRTLAGSTDTQYF
TGTGCCATCAGAACCCTAGCGGGAAGCACAGATACGCAGTATTTT
>TRBV18|-|TRBJ2-1|TRBD1
CASSPPPRRRTGTINSYNEQFF
TGTGCCAGCTCACCCCCACCGAGGCGCAGGACAGGGACGATAAACTCCTACAATGAGCAGTTCTTC
>TRBV4-3|-|TRBJ1-1|-
CASSQVILGAGREDTEAFF
TGCGCCAGCAGCCAAGTTATATTAGGCGCTGGGAGGGAGGACACTGAAGCTTTCTTT
>TRBV5-1|-|TRBJ2-7|TRBD2
CASSRTSGRAGEQYF
TGCGCCAGCAGCCGGACTAGCGGGAGGGCGGGCGAGCAGTACTTC
>TRBV19|-|TRBJ2-7|TRBD2
CASSIRLAGDYEQYF
TGTGCCAGTAGTATAAGGCTAGCGGGAGACTACGAGCAGTACTTC
>TRBV6-5|once|TRBJ2-3|-
CASSPKSTDTQYF
TGTGCCAGCAGCCCCAAGAGCACAGATACGCAGTATTTT
>TRBV9|-|TRBJ2-1|-
CASSLNLNWEQFF
TGTGCCAGCAGCCTAAACTTGAACTGGGAGCAGTTCTTC
>TRBV30|-|TRBJ1-4|-
CAWSPLGRGYEKLFF
TGTGCCTGGAGTCCCCTAGGTAGGGGGTATGAAAAACTGTTTTTT
>TRBV4-2|-|TRBJ2-5|TRBD2
CASSQGLAGETQYF
TGTGCCAGCAGCCAGGGACTAGCGGGAGAGACCCAGTACTTC
>TRBV28|-|TRBJ2-3|-
CASSDRKRGGPVNF
TGTGCCAGCAGTGACAGAAAAAGGGGGGGCCCAGTCAATTTT
>TRBV7-2|-|TRBJ2-3|-
CASSQSLMQTQYF
TGTGCCAGCAGCCAGTCCCTAATGCAGACGCAGTATTTT
>TRBV4-3|-|TRBJ2-7|-
CASSQAPLSYEQYF
TGCGCCAGCAGCCAAGCACCGCTCTCCTACGAGCAGTACTTC
>TRBV27|few|TRBJ2-5|-
CASSVQETQYF
TGTGCCAGCAGTGTCCAAGAGACCCAGTACTTC
>TRBV28|-|TRBJ1-2|-
CASSPRPGRYTF
TGTGCCAGCAGTCCAAGACCGGGACGCTACACCTTC
>TRBV27|-|TRBJ1-1|-
CASSSRTAEAFF
TGTGCCAGCAGTTCCAGGACAGCTGAAGCTTTCTTT
>TRBV7-6|few|TRBJ2-1|-
CASSLVGLSYNEQFF
TGTGCCAGCAGCTTAGTGGGGTTATCCTACAATGAGCAGTTCTTC
>TRBV6-5|once|TRBJ1-5|TRBD1
CASSDTGASQPQHF
TGTGCCAGCAGCGATACAGGGGCTTCTCAGCCCCAGCATTTT
>TRBV7-2|-|TRBJ2-5|TRBD1
CASSLWFLTGFGETQYF
TGTGCCAGCAGCTTATGGTTTTTGACAGGGTTCGGGGAGACCCAGTACTTC
>TRBV7-9|-|TRBJ1-1|-
CASSREGAEAFF
TGTGCCAGCAGCCGAGAGGGAGCTGAAGCTTTCTTT
>TRBV7-6|-|TRBJ2-3|TRBD1
CASSTYGQGAPDTQYF
TGTGCCAGCAGCACTTATGGACAGGGGGCCCCAGATACGCAGTATTTT
>TRBV10-2|-|TRBJ1-1|-
CASSESTLRRQGTEAFF
TGCGCCAGCAGTGAGTCGACTTTGCGGCGCCAAGGCACTGAAGCTTTCTTT
>TRBV5-1|-|TRBJ2-5|TRBD1
CASSFRHRGETQYF
TGCGCCAGCAGCTTCCGTCACAGGGGAGAGACCCAGTACTTC
>TRBV25-1|few|TRBJ2-7|-
CASSYVSSYEQYF
TGTGCCAGCAGTTACGTCAGCTCCTACGAGCAGTACTTC
>TRBV20-1|-|TRBJ2-3|-
CSASRTDTQYF
TGCAGTGCTAGCCGGACAGATACGCAGTATTTT
>TRBV25-1|-|TRBJ2-6|-
CASSDDSGANVLTF
TGTGCCAGCAGTGATGACTCTGGGGCCAACGTCCTGACTTTC
>TRBV7-8|-|TRBJ1-3|-
CASSSRSLSGNTIYF
TGTGCCAGCAGCTCCAGGAGCCTCTCTGGAAACACCATATATTTT
>TRBV21-1|-|TRBJ1-2|-
CATPGGWAGYTF
TGTGCCACCCCAGGGGGCTGGGCTGGCTACACCTTC
>TRBV7-9|once|TRBJ2-1|TRBD2
CASSPGTSASSYNEQFF
TGTGCCAGCAGCCCAGGGACTAGCGCTAGCTCCTACAATGAGCAGTTCTTC
>TRBV30|-|TRBJ2-3|-
CAWRFGGMGTDTQYF
TGTGCCTGGAGGTTCGGGGGAATGGGCACAGATACGCAGTATTTT
>TRBV2|-|TRBJ2-3|TRBD2
CASRATGTSEYF
TGTGCCAGCAGGGCTACCGGGACTAGCGAGTATTTT
>TRBV28|few|TRBJ2-1|TRBD2
CASRLAGGILDEQFF
TGTGCCAGCAGACTAGCGGGAGGAATCCTAGATGAGCAGTTCTTC
>TRBV27|-|TRBJ2-3|TRBD2
CASSLRTSGRGDTQYF
TGTGCCAGCAGTTTAAGGACTAGCGGGAGAGGAGATACGCAGTATTTT
>TRBV7-9|-|TRBJ2-1|-
CASSLVVFQKSSYNEQFF
TGTGCCAGCAGCTTAGTAGTATTTCAGAAAAGCTCCTACAATGAGCAGTTCTTC
>TRBV7-8|-|TRBJ2-7|-
CASSLLQGPYEQYF
TGTGCCAGCAGCTTACTACAGGGTCCCTACGAGCAGTACTTC
>TRBV14|once|TRBJ2-5|-
CASSQGPWGTQYF
TGTGCCAGCAGCCAGGGCCCTTGGGGGACCCAGTACTTC
>TRBV28|once|TRBJ2-7|TRBD1
CASRSEGQGLYSYEQYF
TGTGCCAGCAGGTCCGAGGGACAGGGGTTATACTCCTACGAGCAGTACTTC